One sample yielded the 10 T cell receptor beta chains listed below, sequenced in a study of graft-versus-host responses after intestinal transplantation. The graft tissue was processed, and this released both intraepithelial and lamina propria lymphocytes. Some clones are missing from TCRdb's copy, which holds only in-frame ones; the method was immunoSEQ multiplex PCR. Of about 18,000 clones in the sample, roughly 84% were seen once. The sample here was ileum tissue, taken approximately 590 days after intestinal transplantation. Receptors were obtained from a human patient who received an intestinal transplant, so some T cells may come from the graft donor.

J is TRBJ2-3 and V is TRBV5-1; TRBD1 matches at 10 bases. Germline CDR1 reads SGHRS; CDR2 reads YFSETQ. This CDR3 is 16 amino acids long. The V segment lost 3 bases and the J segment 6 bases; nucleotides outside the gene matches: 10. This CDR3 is CASSSAGTGAGDTQYF. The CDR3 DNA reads TGCGCCAGCAGCTCGGCCGGGACAGGGGCCGGGGATACGCAGTATTTT.

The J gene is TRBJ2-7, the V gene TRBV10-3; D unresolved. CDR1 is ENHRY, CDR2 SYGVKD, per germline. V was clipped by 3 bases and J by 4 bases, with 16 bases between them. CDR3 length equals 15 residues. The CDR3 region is CAISDRQNGVYEQYF. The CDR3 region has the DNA TGTGCCATCAGTGACCGGCAGAATGGGGTTTACGAGCAGTACTTC.

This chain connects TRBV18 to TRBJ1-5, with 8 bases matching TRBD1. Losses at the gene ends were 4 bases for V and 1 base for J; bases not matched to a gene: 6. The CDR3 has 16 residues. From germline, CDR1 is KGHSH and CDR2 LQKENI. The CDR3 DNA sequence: TGTGCCAGCTCACTAGGACAGGGAACGAGCAATCAGCCCCAGCATTTT. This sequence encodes CASSLGQGTSNQPQHF. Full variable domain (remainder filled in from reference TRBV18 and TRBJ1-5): NAGVMQNPRHLVRRRGQEARLRCSPMKGHSHVYWYRQLPEEGLKFMVYLQKENIIDESGMPKERFSAEFPKEGPSILRIQQVVRGDSAAYFCASSLGQGTSNQPQHFGDGTRLSIL.

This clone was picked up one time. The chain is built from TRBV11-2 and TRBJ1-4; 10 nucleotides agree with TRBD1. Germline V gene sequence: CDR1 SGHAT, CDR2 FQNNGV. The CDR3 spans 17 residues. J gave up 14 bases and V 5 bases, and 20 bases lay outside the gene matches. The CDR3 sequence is CASSPGPTPGRDRGLFF. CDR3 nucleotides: TGTGCCAGCAGCCCAGGACCTACGCCCGGCCGGGACAGGGGCCTGTTTTTT. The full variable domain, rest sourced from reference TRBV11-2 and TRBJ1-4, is EAGVAQSPRYKIIEKRQSVAFWCNPISGHATLYWYQQILGQGPKLLIQFQNNGVVDDSQLPKDRFSAERLKGVDSTLKIQPAKLEDSAVYLCASSPGPTPGRDRGLFFGSGTQLSVL.

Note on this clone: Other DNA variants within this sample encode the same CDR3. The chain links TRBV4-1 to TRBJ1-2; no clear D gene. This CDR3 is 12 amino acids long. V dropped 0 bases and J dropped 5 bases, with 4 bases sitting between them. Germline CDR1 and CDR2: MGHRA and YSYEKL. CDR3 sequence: CASSQDGYGYTF. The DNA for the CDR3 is TGCGCCAGCAGCCAAGACGGATATGGCTACACCTTC.

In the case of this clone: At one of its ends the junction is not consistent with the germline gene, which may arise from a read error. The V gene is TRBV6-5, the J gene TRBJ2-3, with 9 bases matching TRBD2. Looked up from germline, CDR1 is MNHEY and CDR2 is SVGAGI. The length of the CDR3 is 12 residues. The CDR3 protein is CLYRLAVDTQYF. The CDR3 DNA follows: TGCCTATACCGACTAGCGGTGGATACGCAGTATTTT.

The CDR3 protein is CASSLRTGWDTEAFF. The CDR3 DNA reads as TGCGCCAGCAGCCTCCGGACAGGGTGGGACACTGAAGCTTTCTTT. This sequence joins TRBV5-1 and TRBJ1-1; 8 bases line up with TRBD1. The CDR3 is 15 residues long. J gave up 3 bases and V 4 bases, and 8 bases lay outside the gene matches. Germline V gene data show CDR1 as SGHRS and CDR2 as YFSETQ.

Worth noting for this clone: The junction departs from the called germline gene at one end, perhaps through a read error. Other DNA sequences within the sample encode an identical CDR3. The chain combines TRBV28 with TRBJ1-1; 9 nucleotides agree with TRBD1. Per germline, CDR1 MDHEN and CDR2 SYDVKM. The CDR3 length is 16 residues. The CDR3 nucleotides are TGTGCCAGCAGGGAGGACAGGGGTGTCTTGAACACTGAAGCTTTTTTT. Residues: CASREDRGVLNTEAFF.

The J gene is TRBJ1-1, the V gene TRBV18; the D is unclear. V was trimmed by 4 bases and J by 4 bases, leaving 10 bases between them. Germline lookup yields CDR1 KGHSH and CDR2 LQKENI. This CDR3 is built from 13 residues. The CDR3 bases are TGTGCCAGCTCACTAACTTGGGGCACTGAAGCTTTCTTT. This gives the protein CASSLTWGTEAFF. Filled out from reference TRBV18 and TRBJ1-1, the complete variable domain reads NAGVMQNPRHLVRRRGQEARLRCSPMKGHSHVYWYRQLPEEGLKFMVYLQKENIIDESGMPKERFSAEFPKEGPSILRIQQVVRGDSAAYFCASSLTWGTEAFFGQGTRLTVV.

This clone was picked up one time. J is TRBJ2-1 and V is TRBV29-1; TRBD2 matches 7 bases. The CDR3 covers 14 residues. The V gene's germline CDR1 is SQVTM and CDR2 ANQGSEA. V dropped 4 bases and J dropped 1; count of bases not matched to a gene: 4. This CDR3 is CSVAGLISYNEQFF. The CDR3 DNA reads TGCAGCGTTGCGGGACTAATTTCCTACAATGAGCAGTTCTTC.